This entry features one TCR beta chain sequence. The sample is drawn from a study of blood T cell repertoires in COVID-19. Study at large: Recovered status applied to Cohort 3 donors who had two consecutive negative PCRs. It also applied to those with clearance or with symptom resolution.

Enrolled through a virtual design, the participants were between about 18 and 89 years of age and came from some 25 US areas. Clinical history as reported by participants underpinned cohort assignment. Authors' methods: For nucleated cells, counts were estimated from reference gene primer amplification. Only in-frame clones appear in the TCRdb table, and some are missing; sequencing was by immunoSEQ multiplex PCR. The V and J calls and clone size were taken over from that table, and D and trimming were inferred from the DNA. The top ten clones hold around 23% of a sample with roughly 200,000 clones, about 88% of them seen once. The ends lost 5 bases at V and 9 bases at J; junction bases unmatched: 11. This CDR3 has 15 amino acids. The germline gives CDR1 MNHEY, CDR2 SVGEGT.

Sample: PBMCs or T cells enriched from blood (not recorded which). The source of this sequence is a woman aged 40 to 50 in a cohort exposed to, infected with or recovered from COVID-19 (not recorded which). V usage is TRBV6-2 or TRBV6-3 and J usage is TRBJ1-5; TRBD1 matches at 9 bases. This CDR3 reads CASSTGTGLLRPQHF. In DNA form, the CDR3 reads TGTGCCAGCAGTACCGGGACAGGGCTCTTGCGGCCCCAGCATTTT.